Each of the 10 T cell receptor beta chains below was sequenced from the same sample in a study of blood T cell repertoires in COVID-19 (dated by TCRdb to the early 2020s). Library preparation used the immunoSEQ multiplex PCR assay. The source is immuneACCESS, and TCRdb retained only in-frame sequences with V and J called. Part of the clones is not carried over; for the studies checked, unresolved V genes explain less than half of this, and the remainder is unexplained. The sample has 170,000 or so clones on record, less than 90% of them singletons. Jointly, the top ten make up roughly 15% of the sample. Sequenced input: peripheral blood. The receptors derive from a man aged 18-30 years with active or convalescent COVID-19.

The chain employs TRBV6-1 and TRBJ1-3, with 9 bases that match TRBD1. CDR3 length equals 16 residues. With 4 bases clipped from V and 0 bases from J, the junction kept 4 bases outside the gene matches. Germline-derived CDR1 and CDR2 are MNHNS and SASEGT. CDR3 DNA sequence: TGTGCCAGCAGTGCGACAGGGGGACACTCTGGAAACACCATATATTTT. Amino acid sequence: CASSATGGHSGNTIYF.

The chain has TRBV2 and TRBJ2-1, with TRBD1 matching 8 bases. The trim removed 3 bases at V and 4 bases at J, leaving 14 bases unmatched. Germline V lookup: CDR1 SNHLY, CDR2 FYNNEI. The CDR3 is made up of 18 amino acids. In DNA, the CDR3 is TGTGCCAGCAGTGATGGTGCAGGGGGCCCGTCCACGTACAATGAGCAGTTCTTC. This gives the protein CASSDGAGGPSTYNEQFF.

The rearrangement uses TRBV6-5 and TRBJ2-7; 9 nucleotides agree with TRBD2. Losses at the gene ends were 0 bases for V and 6 bases for J; bases not matched to a gene: 6. This CDR3 is built from 15 residues. CDR1 and CDR2 (germline): MNHEY, SVGAGI. This CDR3 is CASSYSRGGLSEQYF. The CDR3 DNA reads as TGTGCCAGCAGTTACTCGCGGGGGGGGTTATCCGAGCAGTACTTC.

This chain links TRBV2 with TRBJ2-3; D gene uncertain. This CDR3 spans 13 amino acids. Germline CDR1 and CDR2: SNHLY and FYNNEI. The V gene lost 4 bases and the J gene lost 0 bases, with 5 bases spanning the gap. The CDR3 nucleotides are TGTGCCAGCAGTGGCGGAAGCACAGATACGCAGTATTTT. This sequence encodes CASSGGSTDTQYF.

This clone was observed a single time. The chain joins TRBV6-2 or TRBV6-3 to TRBJ2-7, with 7 nucleotides matching TRBD2. The V and J ends lost 0 bases and 6 bases, in that order; junction bases with no gene match: 8. This CDR3 contains 15 residues. Germline values: CDR1 MNHEY, CDR2 SVGEGT. The CDR3 DNA sequence: TGTGCCAGCAGTTACTCGGCTAGCGGCATGACCGAGCAGTACTTC. Protein: CASSYSASGMTEQYF.

The V gene is TRBV7-8, the J gene TRBJ1-2; perhaps TRBD1 as D (6 bases). The germline V and J ends were trimmed by 0 bases and 7 bases, with 18 bases remaining between them. Germline V gene data show CDR1 as SGHVS and CDR2 as FQNEAQ. This CDR3 is built from 16 residues. The CDR3 nucleotides are TGTGCCAGCAGCTTAGCTAGCTACAGGGCCGAGGGTGGCTACACCTTC. This gives the protein CASSLASYRAEGGYTF.

V is TRBV7-8 and J is TRBJ2-7; TRBD2 agrees at 9 bases. The germline CDR1 and CDR2 sequences are SGHVS and FQNEAQ. The trim removed 5 bases at V and 4 bases at J, leaving 6 bases unmatched. CDR3 length: 14 amino acids. The CDR3 coding sequence is TGTGCCAGCAGCCCTATAGCGGGAGCTTACGAGCAGTACTTC. Protein product: CASSPIAGAYEQYF.

This chain links TRBV29-1 with TRBJ1-2; 11 positions match TRBD1. Germline CDR1 is SQVTM and CDR2 is ANQGSEA. Losses at the gene ends were 7 bases for V and 8 bases for J; bases not matched to a gene: 6. The CDR3 totals 12 residues. In nucleotides, the CDR3 is TGCAGCGGCGGACAGGGGGCCGGGGGCTACACCTTC. Its translation is CSGGQGAGGYTF.

This rearrangement joins TRBV6-5 to TRBJ2-1, with 11 bases fitting TRBD2. The CDR3 is 16 amino acids. Germline loops: CDR1 MNHEY, CDR2 SVGAGI. V shed 3 bases and J 1 base; nucleotides not matched to a gene: 2. The CDR3 reads CASSYSGGGSYNEQFF. The CDR3, as DNA: TGTGCCAGCAGTTATAGCGGGGGGGGTTCCTACAATGAGCAGTTCTTC.

J is TRBJ2-1 and V is TRBV3-1 (or the pseudogene TRBV3-2); D not certain. Deletions cut 0 bases from V and 4 bases from J, with 10 bases between. Germline values: CDR1 LGHDT, CDR2 YNNKEL (reference sequence). The CDR3 totals 15 residues. CDR3 in DNA: TGTGCCAGCAGCCAAGACGCTACCATGTACAATGAGCAGTTCTTC. It yields the protein CASSQDATMYNEQFF.